A single sample is the source of the 25 T cell receptor beta chains below, sequenced in a study of T cells in Graves' hyperthyroidism and ophthalmopathy. The investigators amplified TCR beta CDR3 regions from RNA transcripts. RT-PCR in the first round (using the HTBI primer set) targeted the TCR CDR3. Using its own MiXCR run on the multiplex PCR reads, TCRdb lists one record per CDR3 protein. This sample has under 350,000 distinct CDR3 sequences, with 12% to 15% found just once. Sequencing was carried out using blood. The receptor source for this set is a woman aged 40 to 55 with Graves' hyperthyroidism.

The V and J genes are TRBV6-1 and TRBJ2-2, with TRBD1 as a possible D gene (6 bases). Germline loops: CDR1 MNHNS, CDR2 SASEGT. This CDR3 is 13 amino acids long. V gave up 6 bases and J gave up 6 bases, with 11 bases separating them. Here the CDR3 DNA reads TGTGCCAGCAGAACCACAGGGTCCGGGGAGCTGTTTTTT. It specifies CASRTTGSGELFF.

This clonotype was seen at least ten times. The rearrangement uses TRBV19 and TRBJ2-2, with 7 bases matching TRBD1. CDR1 is LNHDA and CDR2 is SQIVND in the germline V gene (reference sequence). This CDR3 has 16 amino acids. J lost 4 bases, V lost 6 bases, and 11 bases had no gene match. Here the CDR3 DNA reads TGTGCCAGTAGCTCGACAGGGACGTTTGGCACCGGGGAGCTGTTTTTT. Translated, it gives CASSSTGTFGTGELFF.

This clonotype was counted ten times or more. This chain links TRBV5-1 with TRBJ1-1; no clear D gene. The germline gives CDR1 SGHRS, CDR2 YFSETQ. V dropped 5 bases and J dropped 11 bases, with 22 bases sitting between them. This CDR3 is built from 14 residues. CDR3 sequence reads: CASSPSGTAESAFF. In nucleotides, the CDR3 is TGCGCCAGCAGTCCCAGTGGTACGGCCGAGAGCGCTTTCTTT.

In its sample, this clonotype was seen many times. V usage is TRBV6-1 and J usage is TRBJ1-4, with 10 bases that match TRBD1. The ends lost 5 bases at V and 8 bases at J; junction bases unmatched: 8. Germline CDR1 is MNHNS and CDR2 is SASEGT. The CDR3 spans 15 residues. The CDR3 bases are TGTGCCAGCAGTCCAGACAGGGGGCGAGGGGAAAAACTGTTTTTT. Translation gives CASSPDRGRGEKLFF.

This clonotype was seen many times. This sequence joins TRBV24-1 and TRBJ2-1; 8 bases line up with TRBD1. V lost 4 bases, J lost 0 bases, and 7 bases stayed unmatched. This CDR3 is 17 amino acids long. Germline V gene lookup returns CDR1 KGHDR and CDR2 SFDVKD. DNA of the CDR3: TGTGCCACCAGTGACCCCGGACAGGGAGGCTCCTACAATGAGCAGTTCTTC. It is translated as CATSDPGQGGSYNEQFF.

This clonotype has only a few counts. This chain links TRBV20-1 with TRBJ2-4; D not certain. Looked up from germline, CDR1 is DFQATT and CDR2 is SNEGSKA (reference sequence). The V gene lost 3 bases and the J gene lost 4 bases, with 16 bases spanning the gap. The CDR3 loop spans 15 amino acids. CDR3 amino acids: CSASTSGLLKNIQYF. DNA for the CDR3: TGCAGTGCTAGTACTTCCGGCTTACTAAAAAACATTCAGTACTTC.

This clonotype has ten or more counts. The V and J genes are TRBV2 and TRBJ2-7; 9 nucleotides agree with TRBD2. CDR3 length: 17 residues. Per the germline V gene, CDR1 is SNHLY and CDR2 is FYNNEI. J gave up 3 bases and V 0 bases, and 9 bases lay outside the gene matches. CDR3 sequence reads: CASSEALLASGDYEQYF. For the CDR3, the DNA is TGTGCCAGCAGTGAAGCGCTTCTAGCTAGCGGGGACTACGAGCAGTACTTC.

This clonotype was counted ten times or more. The chain recombines TRBV12-3 or TRBV12-4 with TRBJ2-3, with 11 nucleotides matching TRBD2. V gave up 5 bases and J gave up 2 bases; unmatched junction bases: 18. The CDR3 length is 20 residues. CDR3 nucleotides: TGTGCCAGCAGTCCGGGCCACCCGAGGCGACTAGCGGGAACCACAGATACGCAGTATTTT. Its protein product is CASSPGHPRRLAGTTDTQYF.

This clonotype was seen ten or more times. The CDR3 region is CSARDRGFEGRNEQYF. The CDR3 nucleotides read TGCAGTGCTAGAGATCGGGGGTTCGAAGGAAGGAACGAGCAGTACTTC. V and J are TRBV20-1 and TRBJ2-7; D is possibly TRBD2 (6 bases). Germline V CDR1 and CDR2: DFQATT, SNEGSKA (reference sequence). V was pared by 0 bases and J by 5 bases, with 20 bases between. This CDR3 region has 16 residues.

In this sample, this clonotype turned up many times. The genes are TRBV7-2 and TRBJ2-3; TRBD1 is a possible D gene (5 bases). Germline values: CDR1 SGHTA, CDR2 FQGNSA. Trimming cost V 2 bases and J 2 bases, with 8 bases left between them. The CDR3 spans 14 residues. The CDR3 DNA sequence: TGTGCCAGCAGCTTACAGGGCTCCACAGATACGCAGTATTTT. It translates to CASSLQGSTDTQYF.

The chain couples TRBV5-4 to TRBJ2-7; no definite D call. The CDR3 runs 13 residues. Germline assignment: CDR1 SGHNT and CDR2 YYREEE (reference sequence). The V gene lost 3 bases and the J gene lost 3 bases, with 10 bases spanning the gap. Written as DNA, the CDR3 is TGTGCCAGCAGCTCTACACGAGACTACGAGCAGTACTTC. Protein sequence: CASSSTRDYEQYF.

This clonotype came up many times. This sequence joins TRBV11-3 and TRBJ1-2; a weak D match, TRBD1 (6 bases). The V end was cut by 0 bases, the J end by 1 base, with 12 bases between. The germline gives CDR1 SGHNT, CDR2 YENEEA. This CDR3 spans 16 amino acids. The CDR3 protein is CASSLEGRGGNYGYTF. The CDR3 region has the DNA TGTGCCAGCAGCTTAGAAGGCAGAGGGGGTAACTATGGCTACACCTTC. Based on the CDR3 plus reference TRBV11-3 and TRBJ1-2, the full variable domain is EAGVVQSPRYKIIEKKQPVAFWCNPISGHNTLYWYLQNLGQGPELLIRYENEEAVDDSQLPKDRFSAERLKGVDSTLKIQPAELGDSAVYLCASSLEGRGGNYGYTFGSGTRLTVV.

This clonotype was observed many times. The genes are TRBV11-2 and TRBJ1-4; D remains unclear. CDR1 is SGHAT, CDR2 FQNNGV, per germline. CDR3 length equals 15 residues. V lost 5 bases and J lost 10, with 20 bases in between. The CDR3 spells CASSLVGGSQVKLFF. In DNA, the CDR3 is TGTGCCAGCAGCCTAGTTGGCGGGTCTCAAGTAAAACTGTTTTTT.

The rearrangement uses TRBV6-2 or TRBV6-3 and TRBJ2-3, with D perhaps assigned TRBD1 or TRBD2 (5 bases each). Trimming removed 6 bases from V and 2 bases from J, with 9 bases in between. CDR1 MNHEY and CDR2 SVGEGT come from the germline V gene. This CDR3 region has 13 residues. The CDR3 is CASRWDHTDTQYF. DNA of the CDR3: TGTGCCAGCAGATGGGACCACACAGATACGCAGTATTTT.

In this sample, this clonotype turned up many times. The chain combines TRBV6-5 with TRBJ2-3, with TRBD2 as a possible D gene (5 bases). CDR1 is MNHEY and CDR2 is SVGAGI in the germline V gene. The CDR3 loop spans 17 amino acids. With 2 bases removed from V and 1 base from J, the gap between germline ends came to 16 bases. The CDR3: CASSYVADYQRTDTQYF. The CDR3 DNA sequence: TGTGCCAGCAGTTACGTGGCAGACTATCAACGCACAGATACGCAGTATTTT.

The sample holds a few counts of this clonotype. One end of the junction fails to match germline, which may point to a read error. The V call is TRBV7-2, the J call TRBJ2-1; D possibly matches TRBD1 or TRBD2 (6 bases each). This CDR3 spans 15 amino acids. CDR1 is SGHTA, CDR2 FQGNSA, per germline. CDR3 bases: TGTGCCAGCAGCTTAGACAGGGACTCCTACAATGAGCGGTTCTTC. The encoded protein is CASSLDRDSYNERFF.

The rearrangement links TRBV6-1 to TRBJ2-1, with D hard to call. This CDR3 region has 12 residues. V was trimmed by 8 bases and J by 5 bases, leaving 10 bases between them. Germline loops: CDR1 MNHNS, CDR2 SASEGT. CDR3 residues: CASHSGDNEQFF. The DNA for the CDR3 is TGTGCCAGCCACTCCGGCGACAATGAGCAGTTCTTC.

The CDR3 DNA reads TGTGCCAGCAGCGTAGCGGCCCTCTCCTACGAGCAGTACTTC. Its protein product is CASSVAALSYEQYF. This rearrangement joins TRBV9 to TRBJ2-7; D call uncertain. The CDR3 totals 14 residues. Germline CDR1 and CDR2: SGDLS and YYNGEE. Between the trimmed V and J ends, which lost 0 bases and 0 bases, there was a span of 7 bases. The full variable domain, rest sourced from reference TRBV9 and TRBJ2-7, is DSGVTQTPKHLITATGQRVTLRCSPRSGDLSVYWYQQSLDQGLQFLIQYYNGEERAKGNILERFSAQQFPDLHSELNLSSLELGDSALYFCASSVAALSYEQYFGPGTRLTVT.

This clonotype was counted at least ten times. V gene TRBV11-2 combines with J gene TRBJ2-1; D perhaps matches TRBD2 (5 bases). V lost 1 base and J lost 5, with 9 bases in between. The CDR3 totals 14 residues. Germline CDR1 reads SGHAT; CDR2 reads FQNNGV. This CDR3 is CASSLVGGHNEQFF. The CDR3 region has the DNA TGTGCCAGCAGCTTAGTGGGCGGGCACAATGAGCAGTTCTTC.

This clonotype has at least ten counts. The chain uses TRBV27 and TRBJ2-7; 8 positions match TRBD1. The CDR3 loop spans 14 amino acids. J was trimmed by 6 bases and V by 2 bases; bases with no gene match: 6. Germline V gene sequence: CDR1 MNHEY, CDR2 SMNVEV (reference sequence). The CDR3 DNA reads as TGTGCCAGCAGTTTAGGGCAGGGGGCGTTCGAGCAGTACTTC. This codes for CASSLGQGAFEQYF.

This clonotype was counted a few times. The rearrangement links TRBV14 to TRBJ2-1; 8 positions agree with TRBD2. J lost 1 base, V lost 1 base, and 3 bases had no gene match. CDR1 is SGHDN, CDR2 FVKESK, per germline. The length of the CDR3 is 16 residues. The CDR3 loop reads CASSQVGGRSYNEQFF. CDR3 DNA: TGTGCCAGCAGCCAAGTAGGCGGGAGGTCCTACAATGAGCAGTTCTTC.

The chain combines TRBV6-1 with TRBJ2-1; possibly TRBD2 for D (6 bases). V lost 6 bases to trimming and J lost 7 bases, with 16 bases between them. The germline V gene has CDR1 MNHNS and CDR2 SASEGT. The CDR3 is 14 residues long. CDR3 region: CASRFPGTLNEQFF. The DNA of the CDR3 is TGTGCCAGCAGGTTCCCCGGGACTCTAAATGAGCAGTTCTTC.

As for this clonotype: This may be a read error, as it is one base from a much larger clone. As the CDR3 is not closed by the conserved phenylalanine or tryptophan, this likely results from a read error. This chain links TRBV20-1 with TRBJ1-5; D unresolved. This CDR3 contains 12 residues. V lost 4 bases and J 2 bases, leaving 6 bases between the germline ends. The germline V gene encodes CDR1 DFQATT and CDR2 SNEGSKA (reference sequence). The CDR3 sequence: CSATGGNQPQHL. The DNA of the CDR3 is TGCAGTGCTACCGGGGGCAATCAGCCCCAGCATCTT.

This clonotype has only a few counts. The chain carries TRBV14 and TRBJ2-5, with 13 bases lining up with TRBD2. V gave up 3 bases and J gave up 12 bases; unmatched junction bases: 4. The CDR3 is made up of 13 amino acids. CDR1 and CDR2 (germline): SGHDN, FVKESK. CDR3: CASSHGLAGAKYF. CDR3 DNA: TGTGCCAGCAGCCATGGACTAGCGGGGGCTAAGTACTTC.

There are many counts of this clonotype. The V gene is TRBV10-3, the J gene TRBJ1-1, with D possibly matching TRBD1 (6 bases). CDR3 length: 11 amino acids. Trimming removed 10 bases from V and 3 bases from J, with 9 bases in between. Germline V CDR1 and CDR2: ENHRY, SYGVKD. This chain's CDR3 is CATRTDTEAFF. In nucleotides, the CDR3 is TGTGCCACCAGGACAGACACTGAAGCTTTCTTT.